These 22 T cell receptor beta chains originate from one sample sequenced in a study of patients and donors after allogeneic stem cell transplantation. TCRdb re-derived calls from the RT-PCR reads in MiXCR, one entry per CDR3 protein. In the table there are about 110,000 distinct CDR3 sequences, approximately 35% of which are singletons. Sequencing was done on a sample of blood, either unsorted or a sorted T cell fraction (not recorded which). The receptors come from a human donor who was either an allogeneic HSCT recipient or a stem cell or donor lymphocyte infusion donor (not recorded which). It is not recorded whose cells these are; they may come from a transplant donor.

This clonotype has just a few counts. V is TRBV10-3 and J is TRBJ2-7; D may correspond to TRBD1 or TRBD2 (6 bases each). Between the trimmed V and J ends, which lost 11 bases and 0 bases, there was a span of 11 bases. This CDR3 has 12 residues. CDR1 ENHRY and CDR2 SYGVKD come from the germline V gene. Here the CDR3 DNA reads TGTGCCTCGGGGGCCTCCTCCTACGAGCAGTACTTC. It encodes CASGASSYEQYF.

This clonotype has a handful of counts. The CDR3, as DNA: TGTGCCAGCAGCAACCCGGGGCTGTATGGAAACACCATATATTTT. This sequence encodes CASSNPGLYGNTIYF. V is TRBV12-3 or TRBV12-4 and J is TRBJ1-3; TRBD1 might be the D (5 bases). The CDR3 runs 15 residues. V was trimmed by 6 bases and J by 3 bases, leaving 15 bases between them.

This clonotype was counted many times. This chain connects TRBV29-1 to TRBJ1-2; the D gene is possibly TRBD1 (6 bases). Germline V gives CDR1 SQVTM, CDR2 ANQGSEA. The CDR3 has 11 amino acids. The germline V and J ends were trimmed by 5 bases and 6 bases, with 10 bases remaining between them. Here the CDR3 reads CSVLGTNGYTF. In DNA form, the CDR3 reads TGCAGCGTTTTGGGGACAAATGGCTACACCTTC.

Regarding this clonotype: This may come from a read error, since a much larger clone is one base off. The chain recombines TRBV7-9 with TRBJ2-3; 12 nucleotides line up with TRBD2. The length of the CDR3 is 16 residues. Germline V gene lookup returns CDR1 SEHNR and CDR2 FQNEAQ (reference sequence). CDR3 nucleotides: TGTGCCAGCAGCCTCGGACTAGCGGGGTACACAGATACGCTGTATTTT. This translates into CASSLGLAGYTDTLYF.

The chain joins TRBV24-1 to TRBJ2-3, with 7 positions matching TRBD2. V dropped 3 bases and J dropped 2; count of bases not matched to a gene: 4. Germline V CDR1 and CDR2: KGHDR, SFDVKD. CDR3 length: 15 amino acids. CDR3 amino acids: CATSDLTSLTDTQYF. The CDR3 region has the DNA TGTGCCACCAGTGATCTGACTAGCCTCACAGATACGCAGTATTTT.

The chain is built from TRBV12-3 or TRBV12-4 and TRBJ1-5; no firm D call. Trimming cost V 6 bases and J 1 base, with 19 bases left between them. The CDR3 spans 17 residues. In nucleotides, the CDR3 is TGTGCCAGCAGCTCGGCTTACCTACAGACAAGCAATCAGCCCCAGCATTTT. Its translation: CASSSAYLQTSNQPQHF.

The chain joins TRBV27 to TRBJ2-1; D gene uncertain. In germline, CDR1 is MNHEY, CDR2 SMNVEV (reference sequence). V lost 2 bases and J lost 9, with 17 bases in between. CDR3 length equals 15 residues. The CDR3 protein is CASSLLGVKAAEQFF. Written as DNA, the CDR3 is TGTGCCAGCAGTTTACTGGGTGTGAAGGCGGCTGAGCAGTTCTTC.

CDR3 DNA: TGTGCCAGCAGTTTGTTACATCCGAATGAGCAGTTCTTC. Encoded protein: CASSLLHPNEQFF. The chain joins TRBV28 to TRBJ2-1, with D hard to call. Germline CDR1 MDHEN, CDR2 SYDVKM. The CDR3 contains 13 residues. Trimming removed 3 bases at V and 7 bases at J, with 10 bases between.

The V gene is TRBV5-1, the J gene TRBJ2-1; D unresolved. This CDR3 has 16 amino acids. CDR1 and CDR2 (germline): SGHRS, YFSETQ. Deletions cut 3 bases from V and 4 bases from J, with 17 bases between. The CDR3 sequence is CASSSDITAPYNEQFF. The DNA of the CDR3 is TGCGCCAGCAGCTCAGACATAACCGCTCCTTACAATGAGCAGTTCTTC.

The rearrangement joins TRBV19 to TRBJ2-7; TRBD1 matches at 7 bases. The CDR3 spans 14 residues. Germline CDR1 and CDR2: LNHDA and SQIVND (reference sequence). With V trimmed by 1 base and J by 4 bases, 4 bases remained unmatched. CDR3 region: CASSIGRGNYEQYF. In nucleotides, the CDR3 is TGTGCCAGTAGTATAGGCAGGGGGAATTACGAGCAGTACTTC.

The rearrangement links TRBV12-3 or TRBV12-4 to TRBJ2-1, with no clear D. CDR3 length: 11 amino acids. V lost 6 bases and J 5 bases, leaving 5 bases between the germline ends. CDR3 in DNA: TGTGCCAGCAGCTTCGACAATGAGCAGTTCTTC. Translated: CASSFDNEQFF.

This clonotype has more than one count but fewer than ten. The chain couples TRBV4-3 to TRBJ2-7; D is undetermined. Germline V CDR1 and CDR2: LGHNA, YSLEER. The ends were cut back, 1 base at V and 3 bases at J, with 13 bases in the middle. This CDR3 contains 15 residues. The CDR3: CASSQANRFGYEQYF. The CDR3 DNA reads TGCGCCAGCAGCCAAGCAAATCGGTTCGGCTACGAGCAGTACTTC.

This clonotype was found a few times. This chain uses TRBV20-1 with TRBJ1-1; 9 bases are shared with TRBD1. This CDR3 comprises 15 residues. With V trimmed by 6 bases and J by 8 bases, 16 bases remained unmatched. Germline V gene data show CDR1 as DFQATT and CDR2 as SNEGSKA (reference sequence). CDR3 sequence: CSAQQGAAGLPEAFF. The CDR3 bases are TGCAGTGCGCAACAGGGGGCGGCCGGTTTGCCCGAAGCTTTCTTT.

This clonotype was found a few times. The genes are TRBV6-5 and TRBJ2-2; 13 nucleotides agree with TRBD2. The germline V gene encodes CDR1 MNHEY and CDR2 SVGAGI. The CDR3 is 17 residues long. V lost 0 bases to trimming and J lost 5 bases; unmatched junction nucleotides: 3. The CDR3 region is CASSYSRTSGRTGELFF. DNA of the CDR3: TGTGCCAGCAGTTACTCGAGGACTAGCGGGAGAACCGGGGAGCTGTTTTTT.

The CDR3 DNA sequence: TGTGCCAGCAGTGAATCCCAGCGGACCCAAGAGACCCAGTACTTC. Its protein is CASSESQRTQETQYF. The chain uses TRBV25-1 and TRBJ2-5; tentative D call: TRBD2 (5 bases). The CDR3 length is 15 residues. CDR1 MGHDK and CDR2 SYGVNS come from the germline V gene. The V end lost 1 base, the J end lost 1 base, and 10 bases lay between the germline ends.

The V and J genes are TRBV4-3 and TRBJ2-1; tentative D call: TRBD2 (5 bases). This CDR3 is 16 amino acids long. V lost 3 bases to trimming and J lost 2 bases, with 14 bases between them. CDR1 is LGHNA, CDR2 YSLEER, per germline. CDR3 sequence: CASSHRTRRAYNEQFF. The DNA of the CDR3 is TGCGCCAGCAGCCATAGAACTAGACGGGCCTACAATGAGCAGTTCTTC.

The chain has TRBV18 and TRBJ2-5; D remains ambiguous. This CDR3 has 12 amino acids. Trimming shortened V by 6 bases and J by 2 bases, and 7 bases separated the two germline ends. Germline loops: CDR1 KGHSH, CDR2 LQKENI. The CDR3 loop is CASSPKQETQYF. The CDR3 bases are TGTGCCAGCTCTCCTAAACAAGAGACCCAGTACTTC.

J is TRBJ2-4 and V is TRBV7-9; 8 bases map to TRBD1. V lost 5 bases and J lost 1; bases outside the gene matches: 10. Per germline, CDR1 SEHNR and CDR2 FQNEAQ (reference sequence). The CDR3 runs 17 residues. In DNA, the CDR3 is TGTGCCAGCAGCCCCGTTCGGACAGGGAGGGCCAAAAACATTCAGTACTTC. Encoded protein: CASSPVRTGRAKNIQYF.

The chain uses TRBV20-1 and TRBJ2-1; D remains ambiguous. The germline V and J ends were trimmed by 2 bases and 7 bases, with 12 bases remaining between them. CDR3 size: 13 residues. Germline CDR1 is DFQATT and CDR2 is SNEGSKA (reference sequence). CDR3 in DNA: TGCAGTGCTAGAAGGTCCAGACTTAATGAGCAGTTCTTC. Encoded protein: CSARRSRLNEQFF.

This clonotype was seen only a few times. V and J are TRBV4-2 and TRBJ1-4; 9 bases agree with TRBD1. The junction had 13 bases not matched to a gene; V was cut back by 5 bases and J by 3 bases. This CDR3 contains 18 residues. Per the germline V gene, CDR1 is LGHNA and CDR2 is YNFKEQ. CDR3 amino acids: CASSGQGWDRAANEKLFF. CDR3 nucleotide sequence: TGTGCCAGCAGCGGACAAGGGTGGGACAGGGCAGCTAATGAAAAACTGTTTTTT.

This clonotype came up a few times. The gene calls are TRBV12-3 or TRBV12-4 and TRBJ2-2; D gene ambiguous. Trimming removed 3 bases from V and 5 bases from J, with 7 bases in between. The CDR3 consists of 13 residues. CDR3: CASSLGWTGELFF. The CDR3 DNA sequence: TGTGCCAGCAGTTTGGGCTGGACCGGGGAGCTGTTTTTT.

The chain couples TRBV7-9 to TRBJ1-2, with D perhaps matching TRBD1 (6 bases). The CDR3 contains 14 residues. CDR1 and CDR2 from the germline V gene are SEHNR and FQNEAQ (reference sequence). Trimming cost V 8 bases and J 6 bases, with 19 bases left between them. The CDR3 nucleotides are TGTGCCAGCCTCCCGAGGCAGGGGCGCGATGGCTACACCTTC. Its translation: CASLPRQGRDGYTF.